One sample yielded the 5 T cell receptor beta chains listed below, sequenced in a study of shared clonotypes between healthy human individuals. Naive CD8 isolation took CD45RO-negative cells positively selected for CCR7 and excluded terminally differentiated effector memory CD45RA+ cells. Measured with immunoSEQ multiplex PCR; TCRdb has only the in-frame clones, and not every one. The sample holds 800,000 or so clones, 96% seen once. Sequencing was done on a sample of naive CD8+ T cells sorted from blood. The receptors here all came from a man younger than 45 in good health.

This rearrangement joins TRBV27 to TRBJ2-7; D may be TRBD1 (6 bases). V was shortened by 5 bases and J by 0 bases, with 11 bases between the two germline ends. Germline V gene lookup returns CDR1 MNHEY and CDR2 SMNVEV (reference sequence). This CDR3 region has 14 residues. CDR3 protein: CASSLMGASYEQYF. CDR3 DNA: TGTGCCAGCAGTCTTATGGGGGCCTCCTACGAGCAGTACTTC.

About this clone: This sample includes further DNA sequences coding for the same CDR3. The chain employs TRBV27 and TRBJ2-7; perhaps TRBD2 as D (5 bases). V gave up 3 bases and J gave up 2 bases, with 11 bases separating them. The CDR3 consists of 14 residues. In germline, CDR1 is MNHEY, CDR2 SMNVEV (reference sequence). In DNA, the CDR3 is TGTGCCAGCAGTTTGGGCGGGCCCCCCTACGAGCAGTACTTC. This sequence encodes CASSLGGPPYEQYF.

The gene calls are TRBV4-1 and TRBJ1-1; D is undetermined. V was trimmed by 1 base and J by 6 bases, leaving 9 bases between them. Per the germline V gene, CDR1 is MGHRA and CDR2 is YSYEKL. The CDR3 covers 13 residues. CDR3 bases: TGCGCCAGCAGCCAAGGCCCCAACGCTGAAGCTTTCTTT. It yields the protein CASSQGPNAEAFF.

The CDR3 sequence: CAWTKLDRGAVYEQFF. The CDR3 nucleotides are TGTGCCTGGACCAAGCTTGACAGGGGGGCGGTCTATGAGCAGTTCTTC. This sequence joins TRBV30 and TRBJ2-1, with 9 bases lining up with TRBD1. Germline lookup yields CDR1 GTSNPN and CDR2 SVGIG (reference sequence). This CDR3 spans 16 amino acids. The junction had 15 bases not matched to a gene; V was cut back by 4 bases and J by 8 bases.

The chain joins TRBV10-3 to TRBJ2-7, with TRBD1 matching over 10 bases. Germline CDR1 reads ENHRY; CDR2 reads SYGVKD. The CDR3 has 12 residues. V shed 10 bases, J shed 2 bases, and the junction held 2 bases outside the gene matches. The CDR3 DNA follows: TGTGCCAACGGACAGGGGGCCTACGAGCAGTACTTC. The encoded protein is CANGQGAYEQYF.